Below, 22 T cell receptor beta chains from the same sample are listed, as sequenced in a study of blood T cell repertoires in COVID-19. Clones were sequenced by immunoSEQ multiplex PCR, and TCRdb holds only the in-frame ones, with some missing. The sample has about 140,000 clones, more than 60% seen once. The sample was peripheral blood. Receptors were obtained from a woman between 45 and 60 years old with active or convalescent COVID-19.

The table lists this clone with a count of one. The J gene is TRBJ1-1, the V gene TRBV4-1; D is unresolved. Germline CDR1 and CDR2: MGHRA and YSYEKL. The CDR3 runs to 14 residues. V lost 1 base and J lost 4, with 10 bases in between. The CDR3 spells CASSQVQVGTEAFF. The CDR3 DNA is TGCGCCAGCAGCCAAGTCCAGGTGGGCACTGAAGCTTTCTTT.

The J gene is TRBJ1-6, the V gene TRBV5-5; 8 nucleotides agree with TRBD1. CDR3 length: 18 residues. The junction had 12 bases not matched to a gene; V was cut back by 2 bases and J by 5 bases. Germline lookup yields CDR1 SGHKS and CDR2 YYEKEE (reference sequence). CDR3: CASSFGASQGANNSPLHF. The CDR3 DNA sequence: TGTGCCAGCAGCTTCGGAGCCTCCCAGGGGGCTAATAATTCACCCCTCCACTTT.

This chain links TRBV9 with TRBJ2-1; D uncertain. CDR3 length equals 13 residues. The germline CDR1 and CDR2 sequences are SGDLS and YYNGEE. V lost 4 bases to trimming and J lost 2 bases, with 7 bases between them. The CDR3, as DNA: TGTGCCAGCAGCCAATTCACCTACAATGAGCAGTTCTTC. Its translation is CASSQFTYNEQFF.

The chain couples TRBV3-1 (or the pseudogene TRBV3-2) to TRBJ2-7; 7 nucleotides match TRBD2. Germline-derived CDR1 and CDR2 are LGHDT and YNNKEL (reference sequence). The CDR3 sequence is 14 residues long. The trim removed 2 bases at V and 3 bases at J, leaving 4 bases unmatched. DNA for the CDR3: TGTGCCAGCAGCCAAACGAGCGGGGACTACGAGCAGTACTTC. It is translated as CASSQTSGDYEQYF.

This clone was observed a handful of times. The gene calls are TRBV15 and TRBJ2-1; D ambiguous. Germline V CDR1 and CDR2: LNHNV, YYDKDF (reference sequence). CDR3 length: 11 amino acids. Trimming took 8 bases from V and 9 from J, leaving 11 bases between them. The CDR3 DNA is TGTGCCACCCGCGAGGTGGGTGAGCAGTTCTTC. Translated: CATREVGEQFF. The whole variable domain, remainder taken from reference TRBV15 and TRBJ2-1, is DAMVIQNPRYQVTQFGKPVTLSCSQTLNHNVMYWYQQKSSQAPKLLFHYYDKDFNNEADTPDNFQSRRPNTSFCFLDIRSPGLGDTAMYLCATREVGEQFFGPGTRLTVL.

The V call is TRBV11-2, the J call TRBJ2-5, with D possibly matching TRBD1 (5 bases). Germline V gives CDR1 SGHAT, CDR2 FQNNGV. The CDR3 length is 13 residues. V dropped 6 bases and J dropped 3 bases, with 11 bases sitting between them. CDR3 amino acids: CASRPQGEETQYF. The CDR3 DNA reads TGTGCCAGCAGACCTCAGGGTGAAGAGACCCAGTACTTC.

This chain links TRBV3-1 (or the pseudogene TRBV3-2) with TRBJ2-7, with D perhaps TRBD1 (6 bases). Looked up from germline, CDR1 is LGHDT and CDR2 is YNNKEL (reference sequence). This CDR3 region has 16 residues. The V and J ends lost 1 base and 2 bases respectively, with 15 bases between them. This CDR3 reads CASSQGPGQRTYEQYF. The CDR3, as DNA: TGTGCCAGCAGCCAAGGTCCCGGACAGAGAACCTACGAGCAGTACTTC.

With regard to this clone: Additional DNA sequences in this sample encode the identical CDR3. V and J are TRBV29-1 and TRBJ1-1; no clear D. Looked up from germline, CDR1 is SQVTM and CDR2 is ANQGSEA. The CDR3 has 13 residues. Trimming left V 5 bases short and J 0 bases short, with 10 bases between. The CDR3 spells CSVTTGMNTEAFF. CDR3 in DNA: TGCAGCGTTACTACGGGTATGAACACTGAAGCTTTCTTT.

The chain employs TRBV19 and TRBJ2-7; possibly TRBD1 for D (6 bases). The germline V and J ends were trimmed by 5 bases and 2 bases, with 19 bases remaining between them. Germline V gives CDR1 LNHDA, CDR2 SQIVND (reference sequence). This CDR3 spans 16 amino acids. In DNA form, the CDR3 reads TGTGCCAGTAGTTTAAGGACGAGGGACAATACCTACGAGCAGTACTTC. Protein: CASSLRTRDNTYEQYF.

The V and J genes are TRBV7-8 and TRBJ2-5; 15 positions match TRBD2. Germline CDR1 SGHVS, CDR2 FQNEAQ. CDR3 length: 15 residues. J was trimmed by 10 bases and V by 5 bases; bases with no gene match: 8. CDR3 sequence (DNA): TGTGCCAGCAGCACCGGACTAGCGGGGGGGCTGGACCAGTACTTC. Translated: CASSTGLAGGLDQYF. Full variable domain (remainder filled in from reference TRBV7-8 and TRBJ2-5): GAGVSQSPRYKVAKRGQDVALRCDPISGHVSLFWYQQALGQGPEFLTYFQNEAQLDKSGLPSDRFFAERPEGSVSTLKIQRTQQEDSAVYLCASSTGLAGGLDQYFGPGTRLLVL.

This chain joins TRBV7-2 and TRBJ2-3, with 8 bases lining up with TRBD2. Unmatched junction bases numbered 3, after V lost 1 base and J lost 3 bases. This CDR3 region has 15 residues. Germline V gives CDR1 SGHTA, CDR2 FQGNSA. The CDR3 is CASSLVGGGTDTQYF. In DNA, the CDR3 is TGTGCCAGCAGCTTAGTGGGCGGGGGGACAGATACGCAGTATTTT.

This clone has just one count. The V call is TRBV7-2, the J call TRBJ2-2; D may be TRBD1 (6 bases). Germline values: CDR1 SGHTA, CDR2 FQGNSA. Trimming cost V 8 bases and J 1 base, with 8 bases left between them. The CDR3 is made up of 13 amino acids. Here the CDR3 reads CASRGQNTGELFF. The CDR3 DNA is TGTGCCAGCCGGGGACAGAACACCGGGGAGCTGTTTTTT.

CDR3 nucleotide sequence: TGCAGCGTCAGGGACAGGGAGGTGAAAGGCACTGAAGCTTTCTTT. Translated: CSVRDREVKGTEAFF. The chain joins TRBV29-1 to TRBJ1-1; 9 nucleotides line up with TRBD1. Germline loops: CDR1 SQVTM, CDR2 ANQGSEA. CDR3 length: 15 amino acids. The V segment lost 6 bases and the J segment 4 bases; nucleotides outside the gene matches: 12.

This chain connects TRBV7-9 to TRBJ1-1, with D possibly matching TRBD1 (5 bases). CDR1 is SEHNR and CDR2 is FQNEAQ in the germline V gene (reference sequence). The CDR3 covers 16 residues. V lost 5 bases and J 4 bases, leaving 20 bases between the germline ends. CDR3 nucleotides: TGTGCCAGCAGCCCCCCCGTGGAGGGGCGTAGCACTGAAGCTTTCTTT. This codes for CASSPPVEGRSTEAFF.

The sample holds a few counts of this clone. CDR3 region: CASSPPGTANSPLHF. In nucleotides, the CDR3 is TGTGCCAGCAGCCCGCCCGGGACAGCGAATTCACCCCTCCACTTT. J is TRBJ1-6 and V is TRBV7-9; 7 bases are a match to TRBD1. CDR1 SEHNR and CDR2 FQNEAQ come from the germline V gene (reference sequence). This CDR3 contains 15 residues. Trimming cost V 5 bases and J 7 bases; bases outside gene matches: 8.

This chain joins TRBV30 and TRBJ1-1, with D possibly TRBD1 on 5 matching bases. CDR3 length: 17 amino acids. Germline CDR1 and CDR2: GTSNPN and SVGIG (reference sequence). V was shortened by 2 bases and J by 0 bases, with 19 bases between the two germline ends. In nucleotides, the CDR3 is TGTGCCTGGAGTCCGAGAATGGGCAGGGAGGTGAACACTGAAGCTTTCTTT. The encoded protein is CAWSPRMGREVNTEAFF.

For the CDR3, the DNA is TGTGCCAGCAGCTCACAGGGCCTCACGAGCTCTGGAAACACCATATATTTT. Protein sequence: CASSSQGLTSSGNTIYF. The rearrangement uses TRBV7-2 and TRBJ1-3; D perhaps matches TRBD1 (6 bases). CDR1 SGHTA and CDR2 FQGNSA come from the germline V gene. CDR3 length equals 17 residues. Trimming took off 4 bases at V and 0 bases at J, with 16 bases between the two ends.

V usage is TRBV6-1 and J usage is TRBJ2-1, with 9 bases matching TRBD2. V lost 1 base to trimming and J lost 2 bases; unmatched junction nucleotides: 3. The germline gives CDR1 MNHNS, CDR2 SASEGT. The CDR3 consists of 16 residues. CDR3 coding DNA: TGTGCCAGCAGTGAAGAGGTAGCGGGAGCCTACAATGAGCAGTTCTTC. Translated, it gives CASSEEVAGAYNEQFF.

The V call is TRBV6-5, the J call TRBJ1-1; TRBD1 is a possible D gene (5 bases). V lost 1 base and J 6 bases, leaving 9 bases between the germline ends. The CDR3 is 13 amino acids. Germline V gene sequence: CDR1 MNHEY, CDR2 SVGAGI. The CDR3 bases are TGTGCCAGCAGTTACTTCAGGGAGGCTGAAGCTTTCTTT. Translating it yields CASSYFREAEAFF.

The rearrangement uses TRBV2 and TRBJ1-3, with 8 bases lining up with TRBD1. The CDR3 extends over 15 amino acids. CDR1 and CDR2 from the germline V gene are SNHLY and FYNNEI. The junction had 5 bases not matched to a gene; V was cut back by 6 bases and J by 1 base. CDR3 protein: CASRLTGVSGNTIYF. The DNA of the CDR3 is TGTGCCAGCAGGCTGACAGGGGTATCTGGAAACACCATATATTTT.

The CDR3 region has the DNA TGTGCCAGCAGTTCCGGGACTAATATAAACACAGATACGCAGTATTTT. Amino acid sequence: CASSSGTNINTDTQYF. This chain links TRBV6-2 or TRBV6-3 with TRBJ2-3; 7 bases match TRBD2. CDR1 MNHEY and CDR2 SVGEGT come from the germline V gene. The V and J ends lost 4 bases and 2 bases, in that order; junction bases with no gene match: 9. The CDR3 consists of 16 residues.

The CDR3 sequence is CASSRGDNEKLFF. The DNA for the CDR3 is TGTGCCAGTAGTCGGGGGGATAATGAAAAACTGTTTTTT. The chain joins TRBV19 to TRBJ1-4; tentatively, D is TRBD1 (5 bases). The CDR3 covers 13 residues. Germline CDR1 reads LNHDA; CDR2 reads SQIVND (reference sequence). The V gene lost 5 bases and the J gene lost 4 bases, with 8 bases spanning the gap.